These 26 T cell receptor beta chains originate from one sample sequenced in a study of CD8+ T cells in alopecia areata (dated by TCRdb to between 2017 and 2018). The time point label of this sample denotes: 24 weeks on oral tofacitinib. The treatment or condition label on this specimen signifies: oral pan-JAK inhibitor, 5-10 mg twice daily. Library preparation used the immunoSEQ multiplex PCR assay. For TCR sequencing, RNA was extracted from every sample and reverse transcribed into cDNA to serve as template. TCRdb stores this immuneACCESS table with in-frame sequences only. Part of the clones is absent; in the studies checked, under half of the shortfall reflects unresolved V genes, and no reason is known for the rest. The sample table contains 35,000 to 45,000 clones; only one count was recorded for roughly 90% of them. Of the sample, over 15% is held by the ten largest clones. The source was CD8+ T cells sorted from blood, collected at week 24, from a patient treated with tofacitinib. The receptor source for this set is a human donor with alopecia areata.

The rearrangement joins TRBV7-9 to TRBJ2-5; 7 nucleotides line up with TRBD2. Trimming removed 2 bases from V and 4 bases from J; junction bases left unmatched: 16. Germline V lookup: CDR1 SEHNR, CDR2 FQNEAQ (reference sequence). CDR3 size: 18 residues. The CDR3 DNA follows: TGTGCCAGCAGCTTACCAAAAAGGGCAAGAGCGGGGAGAGAGACCCAGTACTTC. The encoded protein is CASSLPKRARAGRETQYF.

J is TRBJ2-7 and V is TRBV20-1; D not resolved. Trimming pared 1 base from V and 2 bases from J, leaving 3 bases between. The CDR3 totals 11 residues. Per germline, CDR1 DFQATT and CDR2 SNEGSKA (reference sequence). CDR3 protein: CSARAPYEQYF. DNA of the CDR3: TGCAGTGCTAGAGCCCCCTACGAGCAGTACTTC.

This clone was seen only once. The rearrangement links TRBV10-3 to TRBJ2-3, with D possibly being TRBD1 (5 bases). Germline CDR1 reads ENHRY; CDR2 reads SYGVKD. The V end was cut by 3 bases, the J end by 2 bases, with 9 bases between. CDR3 length: 14 amino acids. The CDR3 DNA sequence: TGTGCCATCAGTGATCCAGGGATCACAGATACGCAGTATTTT. Amino acids: CAISDPGITDTQYF.

As DNA, the CDR3 is TGCGCCAGCAGCCCCGGGACAGGGGATGAGCAGTACTTC. As protein: CASSPGTGDEQYF. The rearrangement uses TRBV4-1 and TRBJ2-7, with TRBD1 matching over 10 bases. The CDR3 consists of 13 residues. CDR1 MGHRA and CDR2 YSYEKL come from the germline V gene. After removal of 4 bases from V and 7 bases from J, the junction contained 4 bases not matched to a gene.

This sequence joins TRBV7-9 and TRBJ2-7; tentatively, D is TRBD1 (6 bases). Trimming removed 4 bases at V and 2 bases at J, with 18 bases between. The germline V gene encodes CDR1 SEHNR and CDR2 FQNEAQ (reference sequence). This CDR3 is 16 amino acids long. The CDR3 is CASSSSDTGTTYEQYF. The DNA of the CDR3 is TGTGCCAGCAGCTCGAGTGATACCGGGACAACCTACGAGCAGTACTTC.

As regards this clone: This sample also contains other DNA sequences that code for the same CDR3. V gene TRBV6-4 combines with J gene TRBJ2-3; the match to TRBD2 covers 7 bases. CDR1 is MRHNA and CDR2 is SNTAGT in the germline V gene. The CDR3 spans 13 residues. The CDR3 nucleotides read TGTGCTAGCCGGGGGGATGACACAGATACGCAGTATTTT. Translated, it gives CASRGDDTDTQYF.

V usage is TRBV25-1 and J usage is TRBJ2-2; no reliable D call. The germline V gene encodes CDR1 MGHDK and CDR2 SYGVNS. V was trimmed by 4 bases and J by 1 base, leaving 10 bases between them. This CDR3 is built from 15 residues. The CDR3 loop is CASSASTVNTGELFF. The CDR3 coding sequence is TGTGCCAGCAGTGCGTCGACCGTGAACACCGGGGAGCTGTTTTTT.

The chain recombines TRBV6-5 with TRBJ2-6; D unclear. Trimming left V 2 bases short and J 2 bases short, with 1 base between. The V gene's germline CDR1 is MNHEY and CDR2 SVGAGI. The CDR3 is 13 residues long. Here the CDR3 reads CASSYPGANVLTF. CDR3 in DNA: TGTGCCAGCAGTTACCCTGGGGCCAACGTCCTGACTTTC.

J is TRBJ2-6 and V is TRBV10-3, with D perhaps TRBD2 (5 bases). CDR1 ENHRY and CDR2 SYGVKD come from the germline V gene. The CDR3 spans 14 residues. V lost 8 bases to trimming and J lost 1 base, with 9 bases between them. The CDR3 sequence is CAIPGLSGANVLTF. In DNA form, the CDR3 reads TGTGCCATCCCTGGACTTTCTGGGGCCAACGTCCTGACTTTC.

The chain couples TRBV6-5 to TRBJ2-7, with D perhaps matching TRBD1 or TRBD2 (5 bases each). The germline V gene has CDR1 MNHEY and CDR2 SVGAGI. V was clipped by 1 base and J by 7 bases, with 20 bases between them. The CDR3 is 16 amino acids. CDR3 sequence: CASSYFRSGPRGEQYF. The CDR3 DNA follows: TGTGCCAGCAGTTACTTTCGCTCGGGGCCACGAGGGGAGCAGTACTTC.

The J gene is TRBJ2-3, the V gene TRBV11-2; the match to TRBD2 covers 11 bases. Germline CDR1 SGHAT, CDR2 FQNNGV. The CDR3 is 16 amino acids. Trimming took 6 bases from V and 2 from J; bases not matched to a gene: 7. The CDR3 region is CASRAASGGFTDTQYF. CDR3 nucleotides: TGTGCCAGCAGAGCCGCTAGCGGGGGGTTCACAGATACGCAGTATTTT.

Comments on this clone: One junction end does not reproduce the germline sequence, and a read error may be involved. The chain joins TRBV29-1 to TRBJ2-1; D is unresolved. This CDR3 contains 11 residues. CDR1 is SQVTM, CDR2 ANQGSEA, per germline. CDR3 sequence: CSVKENNEQFF. CDR3 coding DNA: TGCAGCGTTAAAGAAAACAATGAGCAGTTCTTC.

CDR3 sequence: CASSQDSTLGLTYEQYF. CDR3 bases: TGCGCCAGCAGCCAAGATAGTACTTTGGGCCTGACCTACGAGCAGTACTTC. This chain connects TRBV4-3 to TRBJ2-7, with D hard to call. This CDR3 has 17 amino acids. Trimming shortened V by 0 bases and J by 2 bases, and 17 bases separated the two germline ends. The germline V gene encodes CDR1 LGHNA and CDR2 YSLEER.

The CDR3 here is CASSSVAASYNEQFF. In nucleotides, the CDR3 is TGTGCCAGCAGCTCTGTGGCAGCTTCTTACAATGAGCAGTTCTTC. The chain links TRBV7-9 to TRBJ2-1; D remains unclear. Trimming took 4 bases from V and 4 from J, leaving 14 bases between them. Germline loops: CDR1 SEHNR, CDR2 FQNEAQ (reference sequence). This CDR3 has 15 amino acids.

The chain couples TRBV19 to TRBJ2-1; D is uncertain. Germline V gene data show CDR1 as LNHDA and CDR2 as SQIVND (reference sequence). V was pared by 3 bases and J by 9 bases, with 12 bases between. CDR3 size: 13 residues. The CDR3, as DNA: TGTGCCAGTAGTATCGGGCTAGACCTTGAGCAGTTCTTC. Protein product: CASSIGLDLEQFF.

This rearrangement joins TRBV6-4 to TRBJ2-7, with unresolved D. CDR3 size: 13 residues. Per germline, CDR1 MRHNA and CDR2 SNTAGT. The V gene lost 4 bases and the J gene lost 3 bases, with 10 bases spanning the gap. Written as DNA, the CDR3 is TGTGCCAGCAGTGTTACGCCTTTCTACGAGCAGTACTTC. This encodes CASSVTPFYEQYF.

The chain carries TRBV28 and TRBJ2-3; 12 nucleotides align to TRBD2. V lost 3 bases and J lost 2; bases outside the gene matches: 6. CDR3 size: 17 residues. The germline gives CDR1 MDHEN, CDR2 SYDVKM. CDR3 nucleotide sequence: TGTGCCAGCAGTTTCCATTCTAGCGGGGGGGCCACAGATACGCAGTATTTT. This encodes CASSFHSSGGATDTQYF.

The rearrangement joins TRBV9 to TRBJ2-1; 7 bases fit TRBD2. The CDR3 is 19 amino acids. Trimming removed 0 bases from V and 0 bases from J; junction bases left unmatched: 12. CDR1 and CDR2 (germline): SGDLS, YYNGEE. CDR3 nucleotides: TGTGCCAGCAGCGTAGGGGGTTCAAGGTGGGAGGGCTCCTACAATGAGCAGTTCTTC. Encoded protein: CASSVGGSRWEGSYNEQFF.

This clone was seen once. The V gene is TRBV5-5, the J gene TRBJ2-5; no clear D gene. Trimming took off 1 base at V and 0 bases at J, with 7 bases between the two ends. Looked up from germline, CDR1 is SGHKS and CDR2 is YYEKEE (reference sequence). This CDR3 spans 14 amino acids. In DNA, the CDR3 is TGTGCCAGCAGCTTGAGTGTGTACCAAGAGACCCAGTACTTC. This gives the protein CASSLSVYQETQYF.

The rearrangement uses TRBV30 and TRBJ2-1; 7 nucleotides align to TRBD1. Germline lookup yields CDR1 GTSNPN and CDR2 SVGIG (reference sequence). The junction had 8 bases not matched to a gene; V was cut back by 0 bases and J by 9 bases. CDR3 length: 14 amino acids. CDR3 loop: CAWSVGQGVAEQFF. The CDR3 coding sequence is TGTGCCTGGAGTGTTGGGCAGGGGGTTGCTGAGCAGTTCTTC.

The CDR3 DNA sequence: TGTGCCAGCCGGGGCACAGGGGGCCTTGGGGACACTGAAGCTTTCTTT. Its protein is CASRGTGGLGDTEAFF. The chain combines TRBV7-2 with TRBJ1-1; 9 bases map to TRBD1. V shed 8 bases and J 3 bases; nucleotides not matched to a gene: 13. The CDR3 runs 16 residues. Germline CDR1 reads SGHTA; CDR2 reads FQGNSA.

This chain links TRBV6-1 with TRBJ2-5; no reliable D call. Germline lookup yields CDR1 MNHNS and CDR2 SASEGT. V was trimmed by 0 bases and J by 3 bases, leaving 14 bases between them. This CDR3 region has 16 residues. CDR3 DNA: TGTGCCAGCAGTGAAGCGCTAGTACACTCAAAAGAGACCCAGTACTTC. This sequence encodes CASSEALVHSKETQYF.

The V call is TRBV4-3, the J call TRBJ2-1; D remains ambiguous. Trimming left V 0 bases short and J 2 bases short, with 2 bases between. Germline V gene data show CDR1 as LGHNA and CDR2 as YSLEER. This CDR3 has 13 amino acids. CDR3 sequence (DNA): TGCGCCAGCAGCCAAGAGGCCTACAATGAGCAGTTCTTC. Its translation: CASSQEAYNEQFF.

This sequence joins TRBV6-1 and TRBJ2-7; D is uncertain. Germline lookup yields CDR1 MNHNS and CDR2 SASEGT. Trimming took off 5 bases at V and 4 bases at J, with 6 bases between the two ends. The CDR3 is 11 residues long. The CDR3, as DNA: TGTGCCAGCAGTTTGGGATACGAGCAGTACTTC. Translated, it gives CASSLGYEQYF.

The V call is TRBV28, the J call TRBJ2-7; D gene ambiguous. Trimming removed 4 bases from V and 3 bases from J, with 10 bases in between. The CDR3 is 13 amino acids. In germline, CDR1 is MDHEN, CDR2 SYDVKM. The DNA of the CDR3 is TGTGCCAGCAGTTCGACCTTCGACTACGAGCAGTACTTC. This gives the protein CASSSTFDYEQYF.

V is TRBV29-1 and J is TRBJ2-6; 10 bases are shared with TRBD1. Germline V gene data show CDR1 as SQVTM and CDR2 as ANQGSEA. CDR3 length: 16 residues. Germline trimming cut 6 bases from V and 0 bases from J; bases unmatched to any gene: 5. The CDR3 DNA reads TGCAGCGTCCGGGACAGGGGTTACTCTGGGGCCAACGTCCTGACTTTC. This translates into CSVRDRGYSGANVLTF.